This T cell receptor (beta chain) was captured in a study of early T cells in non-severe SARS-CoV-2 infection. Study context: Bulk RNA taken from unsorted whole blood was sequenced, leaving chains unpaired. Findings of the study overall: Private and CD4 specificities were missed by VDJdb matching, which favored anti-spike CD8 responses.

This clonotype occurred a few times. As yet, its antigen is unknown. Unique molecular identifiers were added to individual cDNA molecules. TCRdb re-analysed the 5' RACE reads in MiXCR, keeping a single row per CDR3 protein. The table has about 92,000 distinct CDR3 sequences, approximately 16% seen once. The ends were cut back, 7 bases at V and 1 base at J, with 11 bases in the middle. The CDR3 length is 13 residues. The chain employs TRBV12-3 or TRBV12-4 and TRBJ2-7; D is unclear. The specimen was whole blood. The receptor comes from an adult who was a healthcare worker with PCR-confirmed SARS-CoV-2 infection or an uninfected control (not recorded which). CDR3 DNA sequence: TGTGCCAGCACCAATCAGATTTCCTACGAGCAGTACTTC. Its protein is CASTNQISYEQYF.